This note documents a single T cell receptor (beta chain) sequence. Its antigen is not identified. CDR1 is MRHNA and CDR2 is SNTAGT in the germline V gene. Trimming cost V 8 bases and J 1 base, with 11 bases left between them. There are 14 residues in the CDR3. The data stem from a study of PD-1 blockade in classical Hodgkin lymphoma. Using immunoSEQ multiplex PCR, the repertoire was profiled, and TCRdb retains in-frame clones only, with some absent. This sample has roughly 62,000 clones, with about 91% found just once. Study-level points and caveats: Unlike CD8+ TCR diversity, which did not rise significantly by C4D1, CD4+ TCR diversity did. TCR diversity at baseline was reported to be reduced in newly diagnosed patients relative to healthy donors.

All patients relapsed after autologous stem cell transplantation, and brentuximab vedotin exposure varied. The chain has TRBV6-4 and TRBJ2-2; D is perhaps TRBD1 (6 bases). This specimen was peripheral blood mononuclear cells (PBMCs), taken at baseline. The receptor was derived from a human donor with classical Hodgkin lymphoma. CDR3 region: CASQSGQNTGELFF. The CDR3 DNA reads as TGTGCCAGCCAATCGGGACAGAACACCGGGGAGCTGTTTTTT.